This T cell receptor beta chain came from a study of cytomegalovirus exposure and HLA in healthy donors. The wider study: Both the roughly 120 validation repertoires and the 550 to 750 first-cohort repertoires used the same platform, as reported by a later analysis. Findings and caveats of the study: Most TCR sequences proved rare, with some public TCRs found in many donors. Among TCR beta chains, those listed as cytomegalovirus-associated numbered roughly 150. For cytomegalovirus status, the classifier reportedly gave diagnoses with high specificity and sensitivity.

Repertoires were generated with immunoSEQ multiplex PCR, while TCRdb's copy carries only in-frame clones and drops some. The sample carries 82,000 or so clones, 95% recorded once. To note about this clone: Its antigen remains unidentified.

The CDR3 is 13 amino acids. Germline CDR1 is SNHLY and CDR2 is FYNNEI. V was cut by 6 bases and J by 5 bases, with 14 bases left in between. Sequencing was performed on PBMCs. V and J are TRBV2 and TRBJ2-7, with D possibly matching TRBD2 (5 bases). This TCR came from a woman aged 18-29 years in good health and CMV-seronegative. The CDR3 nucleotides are TGTGCCAGCAGGGATTGGACTGGGGACGAGCAGTACTTC. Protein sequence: CASRDWTGDEQYF.